The 17 T cell receptor beta chains reported below all come from one sample, sequenced in a study of T cell responses to AZD1222 COVID-19 vaccine. Repertoires were generated with immunoSEQ multiplex PCR, while TCRdb's copy carries only in-frame clones and drops some. Among some 86,000 clones listed, around 82% were seen once. Sequencing was performed on peripheral blood, taken on day 0 of AZD1222 vaccination. All receptors come from an adult in good health.

The chain is built from TRBV6-5 and TRBJ1-1; 8 positions match TRBD1. Germline-derived CDR1 and CDR2 are MNHEY and SVGAGI. The CDR3 contains 14 residues. With V trimmed by 4 bases and J by 6 bases, 7 bases remained unmatched. Written as DNA, the CDR3 is TGTGCCAGCAGTTGGGCGGGACAGGATGCTGAAGCTTTCTTT. It encodes CASSWAGQDAEAFF.

J is TRBJ1-3 and V is TRBV7-8; D is unclear. Trimming removed 5 bases from V and 4 bases from J, with 18 bases in between. This CDR3 is built from 16 residues. CDR1 SGHVS and CDR2 FQNEAQ come from the germline V gene. DNA of the CDR3: TGTGCCAGCAGCCCCCGACGTGGATCCGACGGAAACACCATATATTTT. It yields the protein CASSPRRGSDGNTIYF. Based on the CDR3 plus reference TRBV7-8 and TRBJ1-3, the full variable domain is GAGVSQSPRYKVAKRGQDVALRCDPISGHVSLFWYQQALGQGPEFLTYFQNEAQLDKSGLPSDRFFAERPEGSVSTLKIQRTQQEDSAVYLCASSPRRGSDGNTIYFGEGSWLTVV.

V usage is TRBV5-1 and J usage is TRBJ1-5, with a weak D call TRBD1 (5 bases). V shed 4 bases and J shed 9 bases, with 14 bases lying between them. Germline V lookup: CDR1 SGHRS, CDR2 YFSETQ. This CDR3 contains 13 residues. The CDR3 region is CASSDRQTAPQHF. CDR3 DNA: TGCGCCAGCAGCGACCGACAGACGGCGCCCCAGCATTTT.

The chain carries TRBV5-5 and TRBJ2-5, with D uncertain. Germline V lookup: CDR1 SGHKS, CDR2 YYEKEE (reference sequence). V shed 5 bases and J shed 0 bases, with 11 bases lying between them. This CDR3 has 14 amino acids. The CDR3 is CASRHSWYQETQYF. CDR3 nucleotides: TGTGCCAGCAGGCACTCCTGGTACCAAGAGACCCAGTACTTC.

V and J are TRBV28 and TRBJ2-6, with D possibly TRBD1 on 6 matching bases. CDR1 is MDHEN, CDR2 SYDVKM, per germline. The V end lost 1 base, the J end lost 2 bases, and 15 bases lay between the germline ends. CDR3 size: 18 residues. This chain's CDR3 is CASSLSGDHWPGANVLTF. The DNA of the CDR3 is TGTGCCAGCAGTTTATCAGGGGACCACTGGCCTGGGGCCAACGTCCTGACTTTC.

This rearrangement joins TRBV27 to TRBJ2-7, with D tentatively TRBD2 (6 bases). CDR1 MNHEY and CDR2 SMNVEV come from the germline V gene (reference sequence). This CDR3 contains 13 residues. Trimming stripped 0 bases from V and 3 bases from J, with 6 bases between. The CDR3 coding sequence is TGTGCCAGCAGTTTATCGGGGGGCTACGAGCAGTACTTC. It specifies CASSLSGGYEQYF.

This chain links TRBV12-3 or TRBV12-4 with TRBJ1-2; D uncertain. This CDR3 has 13 residues. V shed 1 base and J shed 3 bases, with 6 bases lying between them. The CDR3 DNA sequence: TGTGCCAGCAGTTTAGGCAGCCACTATGGCTACACCTTC. It specifies CASSLGSHYGYTF.

Only one count was recorded for this clone. V gene TRBV18 combines with J gene TRBJ2-1, with TRBD1 identical over 8 bases. The CDR3 is 14 residues long. The germline gives CDR1 KGHSH, CDR2 LQKENI. Trimming cost V 6 bases and J 3 bases; bases outside gene matches: 4. CDR3: CASSLTGGYNEQFF. CDR3 in DNA: TGTGCCAGCTCCCTCACAGGGGGCTACAATGAGCAGTTCTTC.

The rearrangement joins TRBV5-6 to TRBJ1-2; D ambiguous. The CDR3 contains 14 residues. V dropped 1 base and J dropped 4 bases, with 11 bases sitting between them. In germline, CDR1 is SGHDT, CDR2 YYEEEE. This CDR3 is CASSLSLAVYGYTF. CDR3 DNA: TGTGCCAGCAGCTTGAGTCTGGCAGTCTATGGCTACACCTTC.

The chain employs TRBV5-6 and TRBJ1-1, with a weak D call TRBD1 (6 bases). CDR1 and CDR2 from the germline V gene are SGHDT and YYEEEE. Trimming removed 1 base from V and 3 bases from J, with 10 bases in between. The CDR3 is 14 residues long. DNA for the CDR3: TGTGCCAGCAGCTTGATGACAGGCTACACTGAAGCTTTCTTT. Translated: CASSLMTGYTEAFF.

This clone was counted only a few times. The genes are TRBV2 and TRBJ2-1; possible D gene TRBD2, 5 bases. The germline CDR1 and CDR2 sequences are SNHLY and FYNNEI. The CDR3 covers 14 residues. The V gene lost 0 bases and the J gene lost 9 bases, with 12 bases spanning the gap. The CDR3, as DNA: TGTGCCAGCAGTGAAGCAACCGTCGGAGGTGAGCAGTTCTTC. Protein: CASSEATVGGEQFF.

The rearrangement joins TRBV27 to TRBJ2-2, with D possibly matching TRBD2 (6 bases). V gave up 10 bases and J gave up 2 bases, with 14 bases separating them. Looked up from germline, CDR1 is MNHEY and CDR2 is SMNVEV (reference sequence). This CDR3 is built from 14 residues. DNA of the CDR3: TGTGCCACCCAGAGGGCGGGAAACACCGGGGAGCTGTTTTTT. It is translated as CATQRAGNTGELFF.

This clone was seen just once. The CDR3 spells CASSRSRQLYGYTF. In DNA, the CDR3 is TGTGCCAGCAGCCGATCCCGACAGCTGTACGGCTACACCTTC. The chain recombines TRBV14 with TRBJ1-2, with D tentatively TRBD1 (5 bases). The CDR3 runs to 14 residues. Trimming cost V 4 bases and J 8 bases, with 17 bases left between them. Germline V gene lookup returns CDR1 SGHDN and CDR2 FVKESK.

This sequence joins TRBV6-5 and TRBJ2-2; 7 nucleotides align to TRBD1. This CDR3 is built from 14 residues. CDR1 MNHEY and CDR2 SVGAGI come from the germline V gene. The V gene end was trimmed by 7 bases and the J gene end by 2 bases; junction bases not matched to a gene: 4. The CDR3 sequence: CASTRTGNTGELFF. The DNA of the CDR3 is TGTGCCAGCACCAGGACAGGAAACACCGGGGAGCTGTTTTTT.

CDR3 DNA: TGCGCCAGCCATCTACAGGGATCACACAATGAGCAGTTCTTC. Encoded protein: CASHLQGSHNEQFF. The V call is TRBV5-1, the J call TRBJ2-1, with TRBD1 as a possible D gene (6 bases). CDR1 is SGHRS and CDR2 is YFSETQ in the germline V gene. The ends were cut back, 7 bases at V and 5 bases at J, with 16 bases in the middle. The CDR3 has 14 residues. Full variable domain (outside the CDR3, taken from reference TRBV5-1 and TRBJ2-1): KAGVTQTPRYLIKTRGQQVTLSCSPISGHRSVSWYQQTPGQGLQFLFEYFSETQRNKGNFPGRFSGRQFSNSRSEMNVSTLELGDSALYLCASHLQGSHNEQFFGPGTRLTVL.

This chain uses TRBV5-1 with TRBJ2-3; the match to TRBD2 covers 8 bases. Trimming cost V 4 bases and J 3 bases; bases outside gene matches: 13. Germline CDR1 SGHRS, CDR2 YFSETQ. This CDR3 comprises 17 residues. The DNA of the CDR3 is TGCGCCAGCAGCCCGATATTCGGGGGGGGCCGGACAGATACGCAGTATTTT. Protein sequence: CASSPIFGGGRTDTQYF.

This chain links TRBV6-1 with TRBJ2-5, with D perhaps being TRBD1 or TRBD2 (5 bases each). Germline V lookup: CDR1 MNHNS, CDR2 SASEGT. V lost 2 bases, J lost 2 bases, and 15 bases lay in between. The CDR3 is 16 amino acids. CDR3 DNA sequence: TGTGCCAGCAGTGAACGAGGGATGGGACCACAAGAGACCCAGTACTTC. This sequence encodes CASSERGMGPQETQYF.